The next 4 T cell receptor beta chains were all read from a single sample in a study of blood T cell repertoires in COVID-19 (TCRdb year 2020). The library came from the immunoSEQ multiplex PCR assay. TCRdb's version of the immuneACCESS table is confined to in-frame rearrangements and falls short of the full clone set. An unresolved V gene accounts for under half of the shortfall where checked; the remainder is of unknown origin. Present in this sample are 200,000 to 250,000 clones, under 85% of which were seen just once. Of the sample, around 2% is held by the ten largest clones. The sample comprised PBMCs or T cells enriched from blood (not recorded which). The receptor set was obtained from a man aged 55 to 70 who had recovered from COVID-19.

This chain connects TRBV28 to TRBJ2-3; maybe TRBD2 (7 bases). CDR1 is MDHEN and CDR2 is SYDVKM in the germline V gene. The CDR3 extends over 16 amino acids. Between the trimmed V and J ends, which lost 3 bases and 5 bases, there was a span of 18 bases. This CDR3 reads CASSFSRGGAIDTQYF. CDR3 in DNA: TGTGCCAGCAGTTTTTCTAGAGGGGGGGCAATAGATACGCAGTATTTT.

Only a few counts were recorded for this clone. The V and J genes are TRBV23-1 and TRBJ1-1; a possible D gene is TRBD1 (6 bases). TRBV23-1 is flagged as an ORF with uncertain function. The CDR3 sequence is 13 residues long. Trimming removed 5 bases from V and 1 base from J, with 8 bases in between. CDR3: CASSGQPNTEAFF. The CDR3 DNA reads TGCGCCAGCAGTGGACAGCCGAACACTGAAGCTTTCTTT.

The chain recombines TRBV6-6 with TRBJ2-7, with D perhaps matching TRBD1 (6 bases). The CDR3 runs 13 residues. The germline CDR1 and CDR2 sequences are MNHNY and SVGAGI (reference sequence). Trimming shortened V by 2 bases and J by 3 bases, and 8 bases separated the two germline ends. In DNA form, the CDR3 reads TGTGCCAGCAGTTACGGACAGATCTACGAGCAGTACTTC. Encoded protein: CASSYGQIYEQYF.

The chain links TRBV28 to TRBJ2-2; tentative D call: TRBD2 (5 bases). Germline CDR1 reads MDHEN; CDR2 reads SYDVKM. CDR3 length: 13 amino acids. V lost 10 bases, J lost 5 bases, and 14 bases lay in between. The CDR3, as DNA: TGTGCCACCACGGTCGGCGGGACCGGGGAGCTGTTTTTT. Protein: CATTVGGTGELFF.